Listed below are T cell receptor beta chains from one sample, sequenced in a study of T-cell memory formation after mild COVID-19. Via MiXCR, TCRdb re-called the 5' RACE reads, giving one row per CDR3 protein. The data show 400,000 or so distinct CDR3 sequences, with 20% seen just once and 7.5% to 9.5% held by the top ten. Sequencing input: PBMCs or a T cell subset sorted from them (not recorded which). Receptors were obtained from an adult woman who had mild COVID-19 (a few samples of this study predate the infection). Cell type and time point are not known. CDR3s include the opening cysteine and the closing phenylalanine or tryptophan. A D gene is named only where the DNA matches it firmly. Not every row has a clone size; where given, it reads once, few, many or a size class.

size,J,D,V,DNA,CDR3
NA,TRBJ2-1,TRBD2,TRBV20-1,TGCAGTGCTACGGACTCAGCGGGGGGGCTTCGGTCCTACAATGAGCAGTTCTTC,CSATDSAGGLRSYNEQFF
NA,TRBJ1-1,NA,TRBV4-3,TGCGCCAGCAGCCAAGATCTAGGGGGAGGCACTGAAGCTTTCTTT,CASSQDLGGGTEAFF
NA,TRBJ2-3,NA,TRBV20-1,TGCAGTGCATCGTGGGAGAGGAATCCGGGAAGCACAGATACGCAGTATTTT,CSASWERNPGSTDTQYF
few,TRBJ2-3,TRBD2,TRBV24-1,TGTGCCACCAGTGATTTGCCGCGACTAGCGGGACTATTGGGAGATACGCAGTATTTT,CATSDLPRLAGLLGDTQYF
few,TRBJ2-1,NA,TRBV7-8,TGTGCCAGCAGCTTAGATTCATCCAGAATCCCCAATGAGCAGTTCTTC,CASSLDSSRIPNEQFF
NA,TRBJ1-1,NA,TRBV9,TGTGCCAGCAGCCAACAGGCGAACACTGAAGCTTTCTTT,CASSQQANTEAFF
NA,TRBJ2-2,NA,TRBV14,TGTGCCAGCAGCCAAGATACGGTGAACACCGGGGAGCTGTTTTTT,CASSQDTVNTGELFF
few,TRBJ1-1,NA,TRBV30,TGTGCCTGGAGTTTGGGTGTGGGGTATGAAGCTTTCTTT,CAWSLGVGYEAFF
NA,TRBJ2-4,TRBD1,TRBV29-1,TGCAGCGTAACAGGGGTTGGGGCCAAAAACATTCAGTACTTC,CSVTGVGAKNIQYF
few,TRBJ2-3,TRBD2,TRBV2,TGTGTCAGCAGTCCCCTTAGCGGGCTAGCACTCACAGATACGCAGTATTTT,CVSSPLSGLALTDTQYF
few,TRBJ2-7,TRBD1,TRBV3-1,TGTGCCAGCAGCGAGACAGGGTTCCCATTGCCCTACGAGCAGTACTTC,CASSETGFPLPYEQYF
NA,TRBJ1-4,NA,TRBV20-1,TGCAGTGCTCTCAAAGGGATAGTTAATGAAAAACTGTTTTTT,CSALKGIVNEKLFF
NA,TRBJ1-1,NA,TRBV19,TGTGCCAGTAGTATATCCCGAATGAACACTGAAGCTTTCTTT,CASSISRMNTEAFF
NA,TRBJ2-1,TRBD2,TRBV7-2,TGTGCCAGCAGCTTATTGGGCTGGGGACTAGCGGGAGCCGATGAGCAGTTCTTC,CASSLLGWGLAGADEQFF
NA,TRBJ1-5,TRBD1,TRBV6-6,TGTGCCAGCAGTTACCCGGACCCGACAGGGGGCTGGGATCAGCCCCAGCATTTT,CASSYPDPTGGWDQPQHF
NA,TRBJ1-1,NA,TRBV19,TGTGCCAGTAGTATAGGGCTAGGGTACCGAGCTTTCTTT,CASSIGLGYRAFF
few,TRBJ1-4,TRBD1,TRBV2,TGTGCCAGCAGTAGGCAGGGGGGAGCGACTAATGAAAAACTGTTTTTT,CASSRQGGATNEKLFF
NA,TRBJ2-7,NA,TRBV7-9,TGTGCCAGCAGGGGTGAACCGGGACACCAAGGCTCCTACGAGCAGTACTTC,CASRGEPGHQGSYEQYF
few,TRBJ2-3,TRBD2,TRBV20-1,TGCAGTGCCCTAGCCGGGACTAGCAAAGCAGATACGCAGTATTTT,CSALAGTSKADTQYF
few,TRBJ2-3,TRBD2,TRBV27,TGTGCCAGCAGTGTAGCCGGGACTACTAGCACAGATACGCAGTATTTT,CASSVAGTTSTDTQYF
NA,TRBJ2-5,NA,TRBV7-2,TGTGCCAGCAGCAGGGGGACTAAAGAGACCCAGTACTTC,CASSRGTKETQYF
once,TRBJ2-3,NA,TRBV12-3/TRBV12-4,TGTGCCAGCAGCAGTACTAGAACGGCAGATACGCAGTATTTT,CASSSTRTADTQYF
NA,TRBJ1-6,NA,TRBV12-3/TRBV12-4,TGTGCCAGCAGAATCAGTGGGAATTCACCCCTCCACTTT,CASRISGNSPLHF
few,TRBJ1-5,NA,TRBV6-1,TGTGCCAGCAGTGGCGGACCTAGGCCCCAGCATTTT,CASSGGPRPQHF
few,TRBJ2-1,NA,TRBV16,TGTGCCAGCAGCCAGGGCAGGGCGGGCAATGAGCAGTTCTTC,CASSQGRAGNEQFF
NA,TRBJ2-5,NA,TRBV2,TGTGCCAGCAGTGAACTGGGAAAGAGAGAGACCCAGTACTTC,CASSELGKRETQYF
NA,TRBJ2-7,TRBD2,TRBV28,TGTGCCAGCAGTTTCATACTCACTAGCGGGAGATCCTACGAGCAGTACTTC,CASSFILTSGRSYEQYF
few,TRBJ2-2,TRBD1,TRBV27,TGTGCCAGCAGGCCAGGGGGCCTTGTTACCGGGGAGCTGTTTTTT,CASRPGGLVTGELFF
NA,TRBJ2-7,NA,TRBV27,TGTGCCAGCAGTCTTTCTACTACAGGGCCCTACGAGCAGTACTTC,CASSLSTTGPYEQYF
NA,TRBJ2-5,NA,TRBV6-5,TGTGCCAGCAGCACCCAAGAGACCCAGTACTTC,CASSTQETQYF
many,TRBJ1-5,NA,TRBV6-2/TRBV6-3,TGTGCCAGCAGTTACGTGGGGGATCAGCCCCAGCATTTT,CASSYVGDQPQHF
few,TRBJ2-5,NA,TRBV2,TGTGCCAGCAGTGAAGGGACCCAGTACTTC,CASSEGTQYF
once,TRBJ2-1,TRBD2,TRBV6-2/TRBV6-3,TGTGCCAGCAGAGTAGCGGGTTTCCGAATCCATGAGCAGTTCTTC,CASRVAGFRIHEQFF
NA,TRBJ1-1,TRBD1,TRBV18,TGTGCCAGCAGCGGGGACAGAATGAACACTGAAGCTTTCTTT,CASSGDRMNTEAFF
few,TRBJ2-7,NA,TRBV18,TGTGCCAGCTCACCAGGGACAACCGAGCAGTACTTC,CASSPGTTEQYF
NA,TRBJ2-7,TRBD1,TRBV25-1,TGTGCCAGCAGTCGTGACAGGGCTGAAGAGCAGTACTTC,CASSRDRAEEQYF
few,TRBJ1-1,NA,TRBV4-1,TGCGCCAGCAGCCAAGAGGGACGGAGCTCTGAAGCTTTCTTT,CASSQEGRSSEAFF
NA,TRBJ1-1,NA,TRBV5-1,TGCGCCAGCAGCTCCACCACTCTTGACTACAACACTGAAGCTTTCTTT,CASSSTTLDYNTEAFF
many,TRBJ1-3,NA,TRBV12-3/TRBV12-4,TGTGCCAGCAGTTTACTGGGGCTTGGAAACACCATATATTTT,CASSLLGLGNTIYF
NA,TRBJ2-7,NA,TRBV6-5,TGTGCCAGCAGTTATCTCGAGGCTAGCAGCTACGAGCAGTACTTC,CASSYLEASSYEQYF
few,TRBJ1-4,TRBD1,TRBV5-1,TGCGCCAGCAGCTCGGGGGGAGACAGGGGTCAAGAAAAACTGTTTTTT,CASSSGGDRGQEKLFF
NA,TRBJ1-2,TRBD1,TRBV6-6,TGTGCCAGCAGTTACTCGCCAATACAGGGGCTAGGTGGTGGCTACACCTTC,CASSYSPIQGLGGGYTF
NA,TRBJ2-1,TRBD1,TRBV14,TGTGCCAGCAGCCAACACCTGGGACAGGGTACCAATGAGCAGTTCTTC,CASSQHLGQGTNEQFF
few,TRBJ1-5,NA,TRBV5-5,TGTGCCAGCAGCTTGTTTGACAGTAGCAATCAGCCCCAGCATTTT,CASSLFDSSNQPQHF
few,TRBJ2-3,TRBD2,TRBV7-2,TGTGCCAGCAGCTCTAAGCGGGAGGGCCCGGGAGATACGCAGTATTTT,CASSSKREGPGDTQYF
few,TRBJ2-7,TRBD2,TRBV5-1,TGCGCCAGCAGCTGGGGACTAGCGGGAGCGTACGAGCAGTACTTC,CASSWGLAGAYEQYF
NA,TRBJ2-3,NA,TRBV7-6,TGTGCCAGCAGCCTCCTGAGCGGCACAGATACGCAGTATTTT,CASSLLSGTDTQYF
few,TRBJ1-3,TRBD1,TRBV10-3,TGTGCCATCAGTGAGACAGGGGTTGGCCTCTCTGGAAACACTATATATTTT,CAISETGVGLSGNTIYF
few,TRBJ1-5,TRBD1,TRBV24-1,TGTGCCACCAGTGAACCGGGACAGGGTTATCAGCCCCAGCATTTT,CATSEPGQGYQPQHF
NA,TRBJ2-1,TRBD2,TRBV7-2,TGTGCCAGCAGCTCCTCAGCGGGGGGAAGCTACAATGAGCAGTTCTTC,CASSSSAGGSYNEQFF
NA,TRBJ2-1,TRBD2,TRBV27,TGTGCCAGCAGTTTTCGGGTAGCGGGATCCTACAATGAGCAGTTCTTC,CASSFRVAGSYNEQFF
NA,TRBJ1-1,NA,TRBV5-6,TGTGCCACCGTTGGACAAACAAGGGGGAACACTGAAGCTTTCTTT,CATVGQTRGNTEAFF
many,TRBJ2-7,NA,TRBV3-1,TGTGCCAGCAGCCCAACTAGGGCTTCCTACGAGCAGTACTTC,CASSPTRASYEQYF
few,TRBJ1-1,NA,TRBV29-1,TGCAGCGTTGAACTTTCCCCGTTGGGCACTGAAGCTTTCTTT,CSVELSPLGTEAFF
few,TRBJ2-6,NA,TRBV29-1,TGCAGCGTTGATGGACCATCTGGGGCCAACGTCCTGACTTTC,CSVDGPSGANVLTF